Sequencing of this TCR beta chain was carried out in a study of tumor-infiltrating lymphocytes in localized non-small cell lung cancer. The overall study: Several tumor histologies, both smoking statuses, and some post-neoadjuvant chemotherapy samples were included.

Only in-frame clones appear in the TCRdb table, and some are missing; sequencing was by immunoSEQ multiplex PCR. The sample contains roughly 16,000 clones, 73% of which appear only once. V lost 10 bases, J lost 4 bases, and 20 bases lay in between. The CDR3 spans 14 residues. General study points: TCR sequencing covered a subset of patients with enough tissue.

Concerning this clone itself: The antigen remains undetermined.

The TCR comes from a human donor with non-small cell lung cancer. Source material: lung tumor tissue. The chain links TRBV5-7 to TRBJ2-5, with D perhaps being TRBD1 or TRBD2 (5 bases each). TRBV5-7 has ORF status, its function being uncertain. CDR3 nucleotides: TGTGCCCCCCTCAAGGATCCGAGGGGAGAGACCCAGTACTTC. It is translated as CAPLKDPRGETQYF.